The 19 T cell receptor beta chains presented below share a single source sample, sequenced in a study of cytomegalovirus exposure and HLA in healthy donors. Primers: 60 Vbeta forward and 13 Jbeta reverse. Only in-frame clones appear in the TCRdb table, and some are missing; sequencing was by immunoSEQ multiplex PCR. The sample consists of some 150,000 clones, about 76% of them appearing once. The sample taken for sequencing was PBMCs. These receptor sequences come from a human donor in good health.

The chain uses TRBV19 and TRBJ1-1; D remains unclear. The CDR3 is made up of 13 amino acids. CDR1 is LNHDA, CDR2 SQIVND, per germline (reference sequence). Deletions cut 0 bases from V and 7 bases from J, with 9 bases between. CDR3 amino acids: CASSIDEGGEAFF. In DNA form, the CDR3 reads TGTGCCAGTAGTATAGATGAGGGAGGTGAAGCTTTCTTT. The full variable domain, with the rest looked up from reference TRBV19 and TRBJ1-1, is DGGITQSPKYLFRKEGQNVTLSCEQNLNHDAMYWYRQDPGQGLRLIYYSQIVNDFQKGDIAEGYSVSREKKESFPLTVTSAQKNPTAFYLCASSIDEGGEAFFGQGTRLTVV.

This clone was detected only once. The rearrangement uses TRBV19 and TRBJ2-7; 8 bases agree with TRBD2. Germline CDR1 LNHDA, CDR2 SQIVND (reference sequence). Germline trimming cut 5 bases from V and 4 bases from J; bases unmatched to any gene: 7. The CDR3 extends over 14 amino acids. CDR3: CASSAREGGYEQYF. In nucleotides, the CDR3 is TGTGCCAGTAGTGCCCGGGAGGGCGGGTACGAGCAGTACTTC.

The genes are TRBV7-2 and TRBJ2-7; TRBD2 agrees at 11 bases. J gave up 3 bases and V 5 bases, and 3 bases lay outside the gene matches. CDR3 length: 14 residues. Germline V CDR1 and CDR2: SGHTA, FQGNSA. CDR3 nucleotide sequence: TGTGCCAGCAGCGTTACTAGCGGGAGCTACGAGCAGTACTTC. Translation gives CASSVTSGSYEQYF.

The genes are TRBV5-4 and TRBJ2-1, with 10 nucleotides matching TRBD2. The CDR3 loop spans 17 amino acids. V gave up 0 bases and J gave up 3 bases; unmatched junction bases: 6. Germline V gene lookup returns CDR1 SGHNT and CDR2 YYREEE (reference sequence). The CDR3 here is CASSLVPSGSIYNEQFF. The CDR3 region has the DNA TGTGCCAGCAGCTTGGTACCTAGCGGGAGTATCTACAATGAGCAGTTCTTC.

In this sample, this clone turned up a few times. J is TRBJ1-3 and V is TRBV4-1; TRBD1 agrees at 7 bases. Germline CDR1 MGHRA, CDR2 YSYEKL. V was pared by 1 base and J by 0 bases, with 6 bases of the junction left unmatched. This CDR3 contains 17 residues. CDR3 nucleotides: TGCGCCAGCAGCCAAGGGGGACAGCTCCGCTCTGGAAACACCATATATTTT. Amino acid sequence: CASSQGGQLRSGNTIYF.

The V call is TRBV27, the J call TRBJ2-5; tentative D call: TRBD1 (5 bases). The CDR3 runs 15 residues. Germline CDR1 reads MNHEY; CDR2 reads SMNVEV (reference sequence). The V gene lost 5 bases and the J gene lost 3 bases, with 16 bases spanning the gap. In DNA, the CDR3 is TGTGCCAGCAGTGGTACAGGTCTAGACGAAGAGACCCAGTACTTC. This gives the protein CASSGTGLDEETQYF.

This clone has only one observation. V and J are TRBV10-2 and TRBJ2-7; D possibly corresponds to TRBD2 (6 bases). The CDR3 has 17 amino acids. Trimming shortened V by 4 bases and J by 5 bases, and 24 bases separated the two germline ends. Germline V lookup: CDR1 WSHSY, CDR2 SAAADI. The CDR3 protein is CASSGGGGIVTNHEQYF. CDR3 bases: TGCGCCAGCAGTGGGGGTGGGGGGATCGTGACAAACCACGAGCAGTACTTC.

About this clone: In the same sample, other DNA sequences code for this CDR3. The V gene is TRBV6-5, the J gene TRBJ1-1; D is perhaps TRBD1 (5 bases). Germline V gene data show CDR1 as MNHEY and CDR2 as SVGAGI. CDR3 length equals 14 residues. V lost 0 bases to trimming and J lost 1 base, with 6 bases between them. CDR3 loop: CASSYSGANTEAFF. Here the CDR3 DNA reads TGTGCCAGCAGTTACTCAGGGGCGAACACTGAAGCTTTCTTT.

CDR3 DNA sequence: TGTGCCAGCAGTTCCGGGACAGAGAATTCACCCCTCCACTTT. This sequence encodes CASSSGTENSPLHF. This chain joins TRBV7-3 and TRBJ1-6, with 7 bases that match TRBD1. The CDR3 is 14 residues long. V dropped 6 bases and J dropped 7; count of bases not matched to a gene: 6. Germline V gene sequence: CDR1 SGHTA, CDR2 FQGTGA.

J is TRBJ2-1 and V is TRBV7-3, with 8 bases identical to TRBD2. J was trimmed by 3 bases and V by 3 bases; bases with no gene match: 4. Per the germline V gene, CDR1 is SGHTA and CDR2 is FQGTGA. The CDR3 length is 15 residues. The CDR3 reads CASSFDSGNYNEQFF. In DNA form, the CDR3 reads TGTGCCAGCAGCTTTGATAGCGGGAACTACAATGAGCAGTTCTTC.

This chain joins TRBV19 and TRBJ2-6; TRBD2 is a possible D gene (5 bases). V shed 3 bases and J shed 4 bases, with 13 bases lying between them. From germline, CDR1 is LNHDA and CDR2 SQIVND (reference sequence). The CDR3 is made up of 16 amino acids. The CDR3 region is CASSITAGIGANVLTF. CDR3 nucleotides: TGTGCCAGTAGTATTACTGCCGGGATCGGGGCCAACGTCCTGACTTTC.

V gene TRBV14 combines with J gene TRBJ1-1; D is undetermined. Germline CDR1 and CDR2: SGHDN and FVKESK. The CDR3 has 12 amino acids. Trimming shortened V by 4 bases and J by 13 bases, and 16 bases separated the two germline ends. The CDR3 DNA follows: TGTGCCAGCAGCCGCCGGGCCCCGAGGGTTTTCTTT. Translation: CASSRRAPRVFF. The entire variable domain, with the rest obtained from reference TRBV14 and TRBJ1-1, is as follows: EAGVTQFPSHSVIEKGQTVTLRCDPISGHDNLYWYRRVMGKEIKFLLHFVKESKQDESGMPNNRFLAERTGGTYSTLKVQPAELEDSGVYFCASSRRAPRVFFGQGTRLTVV.

The genes are TRBV2 and TRBJ2-3; 7 bases are a match to TRBD2. This CDR3 is built from 15 residues. The J segment lost 3 bases and the V segment lost 4 bases, leaving 7 bases of the junction unmatched. The germline V gene has CDR1 SNHLY and CDR2 FYNNEI. The CDR3 region has the DNA TGTGCCAGCAGTGTAGGCGGGAGTAGTACAGATACGCAGTATTTT. Its translation: CASSVGGSSTDTQYF.

The rearrangement uses TRBV9 and TRBJ1-2; 8 bases align to TRBD1. CDR1 and CDR2 (germline): SGDLS, YYNGEE. CDR3 length equals 16 residues. Germline trimming cut 3 bases from V and 8 bases from J; bases unmatched to any gene: 15. In DNA, the CDR3 is TGTGCCAGCAGCGCTACCTACGGGACAGGAACGGAAGGCTACACCTTC. Translating gives CASSATYGTGTEGYTF.

The gene calls are TRBV7-9 and TRBJ2-5, with TRBD2 matching 10 bases. J lost 5 bases, V lost 1 base, and 10 bases had no gene match. The CDR3 is 17 residues long. Germline V CDR1 and CDR2: SEHNR, FQNEAQ (reference sequence). The CDR3 spells CASSLVAAGGPGETQYF. DNA for the CDR3: TGTGCCAGCAGCTTAGTAGCAGCGGGAGGGCCGGGGGAGACCCAGTACTTC. The variable domain in full, with the rest retrieved from reference TRBV7-9 and TRBJ2-5, is DTGVSQNPRHKITKRGQNVTFRCDPISEHNRLYWYRQTLGQGPEFLTYFQNEAQLEKSRLLSDRFSAERPKGSFSTLEIQRTEQGDSAMYLCASSLVAAGGPGETQYFGPGTRLLVL.

CDR3 sequence: CASSLPWDSSSYEQYF. CDR3 bases: TGTGCCAGCAGTTTACCCTGGGACTCCTCCTCCTACGAGCAGTACTTC. This sequence joins TRBV28 and TRBJ2-7, with a possible D match to TRBD2 (6 bases). Germline CDR1 reads MDHEN; CDR2 reads SYDVKM. Trimming left V 2 bases short and J 0 bases short, with 14 bases between. The CDR3 runs 16 residues.

V is TRBV5-6 and J is TRBJ2-5; 8 bases map to TRBD1. Germline loops: CDR1 SGHDT, CDR2 YYEEEE. After removal of 5 bases from V and 11 bases from J, the junction contained 14 bases not matched to a gene. This CDR3 is 14 amino acids long. CDR3 protein: CASSPDREVGSQYF. The DNA of the CDR3 is TGTGCCAGCAGTCCGGACAGGGAAGTCGGCAGTCAGTACTTC.

The chain uses TRBV27 and TRBJ2-3; D is unresolved. CDR3 length: 15 amino acids. Germline V CDR1 and CDR2: MNHEY, SMNVEV (reference sequence). V was trimmed by 3 bases and J by 0 bases, leaving 10 bases between them. This chain's CDR3 is CASSFWASSTDTQYF. The DNA for the CDR3 is TGTGCCAGCAGTTTTTGGGCCTCCAGCACAGATACGCAGTATTTT.

V is TRBV5-4 and J is TRBJ1-1, with TRBD1 identical over 9 bases. This CDR3 comprises 16 residues. Germline V gene lookup returns CDR1 SGHNT and CDR2 YYREEE (reference sequence). J was trimmed by 2 bases and V by 5 bases; bases with no gene match: 10. CDR3 in amino acids: CASSRGRGQGNTEAFF. CDR3 nucleotides: TGTGCCAGCAGTCGGGGCCGGGGACAGGGTAACACTGAAGCTTTCTTT.